This T cell receptor (beta chain) was profiled in a study of human thymus T cells. Findings and limits, study-wide: Thymic as well as blood repertoires seemed to favor certain V and J genes unevenly.

CDR1 and CDR2 from the germline V gene are SGDLS and YYNGEE. The CDR3 runs to 14 residues. Trimming took 1 base from V and 4 from J; bases not matched to a gene: 2. On this clone: Its target is not known.

Generated by immunoSEQ multiplex PCR, the TCRdb table keeps only in-frame clones and is missing some. The sample shows tens of thousands of clones, approximately 95% of them seen only once. Infants, healthy and Finnish, who were having corrective surgery for congenital heart defects served as donors. During surgery, about 0.5-1 mL peripheral blood was drawn from four of eight donors. Genomic DNA was extracted from every available blood leukocyte. The sequence derives from a boy under two years old with a congenital heart defect but otherwise immunologically healthy. The chain is built from TRBV9 and TRBJ1-3, with 7 bases aligning to TRBD1. The source material was blood. The CDR3 protein is CASSVQGGGNTIYF. CDR3 coding DNA: TGTGCCAGCAGCGTACAGGGGGGCGGAAACACCATATATTTT.